The 2 T cell receptor beta chains listed next were all sequenced from one sample in a study of cytomegalovirus exposure and HLA in healthy donors. Primers included in the PCR were 60 Vbeta and 13 Jbeta primers. TCRdb's copy holds only in-frame clones and misses some; the assay was immunoSEQ multiplex PCR. The data hold 100,000 to 150,000 clones, with around 78% observed a single time. Sequenced material: PBMCs. Receptor source: a man between 50 and 59 years old in good health and CMV-seronegative.

This clone has a handful of counts. The V call is TRBV9, the J call TRBJ1-1, with TRBD1 matching 9 bases. This CDR3 comprises 16 residues. Germline loops: CDR1 SGDLS, CDR2 YYNGEE. The V gene end was trimmed by 4 bases and the J gene end by 3 bases; junction bases not matched to a gene: 10. Here the CDR3 DNA reads TGTGCCAGCAGCTCCGGACAGGGGAATTTCGACACTGAAGCTTTCTTT. Protein sequence: CASSSGQGNFDTEAFF.

This rearrangement joins TRBV6-5 to TRBJ2-3; 7 bases are shared with TRBD2. J gave up 0 bases and V 0 bases, and 3 bases lay outside the gene matches. CDR3 length equals 16 residues. Germline V gene sequence: CDR1 MNHEY, CDR2 SVGAGI. The CDR3: CASSYSSGASTDTQYF. For the CDR3, the DNA is TGTGCCAGCAGTTACTCAAGCGGGGCTAGCACAGATACGCAGTATTTT.